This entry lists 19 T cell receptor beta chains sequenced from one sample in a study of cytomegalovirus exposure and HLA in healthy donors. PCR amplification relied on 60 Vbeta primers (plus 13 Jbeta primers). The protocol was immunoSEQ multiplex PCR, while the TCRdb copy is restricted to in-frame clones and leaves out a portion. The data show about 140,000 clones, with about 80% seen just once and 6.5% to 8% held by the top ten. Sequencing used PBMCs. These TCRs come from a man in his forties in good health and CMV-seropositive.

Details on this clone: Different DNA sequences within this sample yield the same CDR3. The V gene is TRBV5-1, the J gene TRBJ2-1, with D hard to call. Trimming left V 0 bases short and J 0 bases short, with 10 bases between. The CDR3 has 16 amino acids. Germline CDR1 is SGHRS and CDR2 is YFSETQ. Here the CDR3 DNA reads TGCGCCAGCAGCTTGGCTGGGCAGAGCTCCTACAATGAGCAGTTCTTC. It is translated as CASSLAGQSSYNEQFF.

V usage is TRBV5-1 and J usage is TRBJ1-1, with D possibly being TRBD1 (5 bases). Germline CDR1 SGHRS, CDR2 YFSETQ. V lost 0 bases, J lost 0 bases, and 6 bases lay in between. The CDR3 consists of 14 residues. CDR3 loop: CASSLDRMNTEAFF. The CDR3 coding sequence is TGCGCCAGCAGCTTGGACAGGATGAACACTGAAGCTTTCTTT. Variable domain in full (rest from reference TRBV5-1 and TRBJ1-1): KAGVTQTPRYLIKTRGQQVTLSCSPISGHRSVSWYQQTPGQGLQFLFEYFSETQRNKGNFPGRFSGRQFSNSRSEMNVSTLELGDSALYLCASSLDRMNTEAFFGQGTRLTVV.

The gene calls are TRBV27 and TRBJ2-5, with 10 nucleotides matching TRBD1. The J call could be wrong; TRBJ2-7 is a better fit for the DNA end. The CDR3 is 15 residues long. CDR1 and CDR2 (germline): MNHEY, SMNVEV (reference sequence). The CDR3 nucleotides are TGTGCCAGCAGTTTTGTGGACAGGGGGGCCGACGAGCAGTACTTC. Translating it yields CASSFVDRGADEQYF.

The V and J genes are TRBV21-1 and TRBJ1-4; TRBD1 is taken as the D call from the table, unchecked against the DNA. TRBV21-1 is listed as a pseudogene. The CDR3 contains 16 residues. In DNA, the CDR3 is TGTGCCAGCAGCACTCATAACATTGCAACTAATGAAAAACTGTTTTTT. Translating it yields CASSTHNIATNEKLFF.

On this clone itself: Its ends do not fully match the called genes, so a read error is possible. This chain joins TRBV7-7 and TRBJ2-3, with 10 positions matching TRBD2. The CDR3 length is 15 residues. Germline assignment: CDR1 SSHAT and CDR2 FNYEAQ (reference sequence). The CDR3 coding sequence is TGTGCTAGCAGCCAAGGACTAGCGGACACAGATACGCAGTATTTT. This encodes CASSQGLADTDTQYF.

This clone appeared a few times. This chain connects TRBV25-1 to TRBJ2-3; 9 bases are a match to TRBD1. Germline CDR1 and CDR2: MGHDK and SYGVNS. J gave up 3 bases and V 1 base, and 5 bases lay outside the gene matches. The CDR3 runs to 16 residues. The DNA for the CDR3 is TGTGCCAGCAGTGAATCAGGACAGGGGACAACAGATACGCAGTATTTT. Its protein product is CASSESGQGTTDTQYF.

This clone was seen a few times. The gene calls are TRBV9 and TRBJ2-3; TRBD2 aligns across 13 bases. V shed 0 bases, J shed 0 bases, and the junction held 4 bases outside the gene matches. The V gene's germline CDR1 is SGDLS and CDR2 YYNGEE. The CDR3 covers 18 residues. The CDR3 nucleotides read TGTGCCAGCAGCGTAGGGACTAGCGGGAGTCTAAGCACAGATACGCAGTATTTT. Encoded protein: CASSVGTSGSLSTDTQYF.

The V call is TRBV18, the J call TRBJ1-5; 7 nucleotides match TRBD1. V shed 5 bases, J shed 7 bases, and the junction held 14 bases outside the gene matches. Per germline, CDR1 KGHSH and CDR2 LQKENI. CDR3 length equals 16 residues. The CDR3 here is CASSTRQGLLGQPQHF. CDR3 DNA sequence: TGTGCCAGCTCAACCAGACAGGGACTCTTGGGACAGCCCCAGCATTTT.

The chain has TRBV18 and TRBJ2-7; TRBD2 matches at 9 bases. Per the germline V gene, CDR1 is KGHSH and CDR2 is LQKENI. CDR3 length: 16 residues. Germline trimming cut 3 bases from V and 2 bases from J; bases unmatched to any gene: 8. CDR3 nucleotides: TGTGCCAGCTCACCGAAAATTAGCGGGAGAGCCTACGAGCAGTACTTC. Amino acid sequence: CASSPKISGRAYEQYF.

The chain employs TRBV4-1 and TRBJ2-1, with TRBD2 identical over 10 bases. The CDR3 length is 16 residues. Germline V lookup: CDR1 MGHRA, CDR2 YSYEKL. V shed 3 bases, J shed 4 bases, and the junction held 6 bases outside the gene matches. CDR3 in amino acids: CASSHLLAGNYNEQFF. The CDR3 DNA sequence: TGCGCCAGCAGCCATTTACTAGCGGGAAATTACAATGAGCAGTTCTTC.

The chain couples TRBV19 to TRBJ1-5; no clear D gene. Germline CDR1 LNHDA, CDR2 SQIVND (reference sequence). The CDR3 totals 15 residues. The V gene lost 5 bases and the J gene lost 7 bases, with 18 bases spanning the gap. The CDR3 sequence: CASSVLGEEGQPQHF. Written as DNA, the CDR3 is TGTGCCAGTAGTGTCCTTGGGGAGGAGGGACAGCCCCAGCATTTT.

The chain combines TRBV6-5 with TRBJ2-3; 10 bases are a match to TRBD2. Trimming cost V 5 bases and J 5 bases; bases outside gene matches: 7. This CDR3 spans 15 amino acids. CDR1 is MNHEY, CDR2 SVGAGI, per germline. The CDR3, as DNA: TGTGCCAGCAGTACCCTAGCGGGAGAGGTAGATACGCAGTATTTT. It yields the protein CASSTLAGEVDTQYF.

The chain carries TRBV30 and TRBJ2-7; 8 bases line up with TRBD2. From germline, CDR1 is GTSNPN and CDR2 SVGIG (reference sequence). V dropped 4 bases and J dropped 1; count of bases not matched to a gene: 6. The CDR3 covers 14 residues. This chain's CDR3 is CAWTLAGGSYEQYF. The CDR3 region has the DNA TGTGCCTGGACCCTCGCGGGGGGTTCCTACGAGCAGTACTTC.

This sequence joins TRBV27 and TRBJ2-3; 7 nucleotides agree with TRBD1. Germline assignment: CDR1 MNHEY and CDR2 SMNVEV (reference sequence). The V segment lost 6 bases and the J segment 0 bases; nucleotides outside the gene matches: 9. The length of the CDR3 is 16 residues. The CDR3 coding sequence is TGTGCCAGCAGCCCTTTGACAGGGTGGAGCACAGATACGCAGTATTTT. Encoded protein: CASSPLTGWSTDTQYF.

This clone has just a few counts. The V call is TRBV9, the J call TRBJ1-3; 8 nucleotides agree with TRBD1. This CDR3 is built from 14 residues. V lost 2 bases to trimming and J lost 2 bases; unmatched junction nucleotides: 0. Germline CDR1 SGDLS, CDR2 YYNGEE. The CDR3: CASSVGQAGNTIYF. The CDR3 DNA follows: TGTGCCAGCAGCGTGGGACAGGCTGGAAACACCATATATTTT.

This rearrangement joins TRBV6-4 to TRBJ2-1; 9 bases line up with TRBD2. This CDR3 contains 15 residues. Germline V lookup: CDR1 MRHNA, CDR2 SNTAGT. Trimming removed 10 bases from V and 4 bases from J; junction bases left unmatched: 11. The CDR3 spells CATKRASGNYNEQFF. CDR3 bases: TGTGCCACCAAGAGGGCTAGCGGGAATTACAATGAGCAGTTCTTC.

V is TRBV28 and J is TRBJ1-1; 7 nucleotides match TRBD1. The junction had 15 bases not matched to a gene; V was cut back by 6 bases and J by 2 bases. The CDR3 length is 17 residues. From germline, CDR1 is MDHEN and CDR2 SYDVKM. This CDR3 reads CASRKDRVGVANTEAFF. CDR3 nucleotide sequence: TGTGCCAGCAGAAAAGACAGGGTTGGAGTCGCCAACACTGAAGCTTTCTTT.

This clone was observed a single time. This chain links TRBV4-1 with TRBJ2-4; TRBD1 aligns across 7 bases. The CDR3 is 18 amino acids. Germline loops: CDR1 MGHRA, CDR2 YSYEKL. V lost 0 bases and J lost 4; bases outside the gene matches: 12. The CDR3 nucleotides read TGCGCCAGCAGCCAAGACCCCGGGACAGTGGCGTCAAAAAACATTCAGTACTTC. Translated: CASSQDPGTVASKNIQYF.

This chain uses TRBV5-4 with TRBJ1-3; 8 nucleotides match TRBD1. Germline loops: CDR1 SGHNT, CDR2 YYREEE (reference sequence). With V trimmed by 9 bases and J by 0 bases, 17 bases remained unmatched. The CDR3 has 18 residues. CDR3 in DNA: TGTGCCACCCGGGGACAGGCACGGGGACCAACCTCTGGAAACACCATATATTTT. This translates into CATRGQARGPTSGNTIYF.